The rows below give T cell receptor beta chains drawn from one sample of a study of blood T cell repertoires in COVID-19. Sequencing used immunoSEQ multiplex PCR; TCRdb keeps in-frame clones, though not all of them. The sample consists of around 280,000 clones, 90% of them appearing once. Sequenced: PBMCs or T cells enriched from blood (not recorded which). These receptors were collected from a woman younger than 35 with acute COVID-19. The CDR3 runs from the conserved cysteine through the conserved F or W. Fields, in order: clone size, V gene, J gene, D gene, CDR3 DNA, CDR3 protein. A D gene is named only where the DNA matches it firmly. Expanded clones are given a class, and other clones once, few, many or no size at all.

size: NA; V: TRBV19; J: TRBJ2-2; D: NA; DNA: TGTGCCAGTAGGGAGGCCGGGGAGCTGTTTTTT; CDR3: CASREAGELFF
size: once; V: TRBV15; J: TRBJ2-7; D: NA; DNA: TGTGCCACCAGCAGATCCTACTACGAGCAGTACTTC; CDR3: CATSRSYYEQYF
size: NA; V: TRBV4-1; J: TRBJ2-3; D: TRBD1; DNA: TGCGCCAGCAGCCAAGGACAGGGCAGCACAGATACGCAGTATTTT; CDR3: CASSQGQGSTDTQYF
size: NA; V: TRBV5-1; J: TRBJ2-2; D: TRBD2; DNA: TGCGCCAGCAGCTTGGATCCTAGCGGGGGTAACACCGGGGAGCTGTTTTTT; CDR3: CASSLDPSGGNTGELFF
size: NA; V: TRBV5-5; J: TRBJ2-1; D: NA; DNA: TGTGCCAGCAGCTTGGGATCAGGCCAACACAATGAGCAGTTCTTC; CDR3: CASSLGSGQHNEQFF
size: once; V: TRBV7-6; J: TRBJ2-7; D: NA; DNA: TGTGCCAGCAGCACGGGATACGAGCAGTACTTC; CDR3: CASSTGYEQYF
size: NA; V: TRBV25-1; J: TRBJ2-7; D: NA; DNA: TGTGCCAGCAGTGACCATCTTTTTATTAAGGGGAACTACGAGCAGTACTTC; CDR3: CASSDHLFIKGNYEQYF
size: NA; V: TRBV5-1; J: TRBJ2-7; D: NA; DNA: TGCGCCAGCAGCTTGGAGCCTCTCGGCGAGCAGTACTTC; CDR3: CASSLEPLGEQYF
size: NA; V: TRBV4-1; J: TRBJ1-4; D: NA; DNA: TGCGCCAGCAGCCGCCTACAGGGCACTAATGAAAAACTGTTTTTT; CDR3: CASSRLQGTNEKLFF
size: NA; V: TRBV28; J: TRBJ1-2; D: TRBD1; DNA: TGTGCCAGCAGTACCCGGACAGGGGGGCTCGTAGGCTACACCTTC; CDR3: CASSTRTGGLVGYTF
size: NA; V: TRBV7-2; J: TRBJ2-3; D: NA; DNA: TGTGCCAGCAGCTTAGGCTCAGCGGTCACAGATACGCAGTATTTT; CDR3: CASSLGSAVTDTQYF
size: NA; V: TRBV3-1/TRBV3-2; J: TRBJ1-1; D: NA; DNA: TGTGCCAGCAGCCAAGGTTGGCAGAACACTGAAGCTTTCTTT; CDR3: CASSQGWQNTEAFF
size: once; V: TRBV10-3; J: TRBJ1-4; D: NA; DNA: TGTGCCATCAGTAGACAGGAACATGAAAAACTGTTTTTT; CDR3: CAISRQEHEKLFF
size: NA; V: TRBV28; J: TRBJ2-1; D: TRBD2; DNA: TGTGCCAGCAGTTTAACGGGGGGGGATAATGAGCAGTTCTTC; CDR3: CASSLTGGDNEQFF
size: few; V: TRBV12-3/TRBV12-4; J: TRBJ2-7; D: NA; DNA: TGTGCCAACCCACTATTTTCGCTCTACGAGCAGTACTTC; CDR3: CANPLFSLYEQYF
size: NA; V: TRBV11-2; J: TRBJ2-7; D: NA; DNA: TGTGCCAGCAGCTTAACTAGTCAAGGCGAGCAGTACTTC; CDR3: CASSLTSQGEQYF
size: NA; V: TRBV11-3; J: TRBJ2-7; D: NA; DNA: TGTGCCAGCAGTGACCGAGCGGGCTACGAGCAGTACTTC; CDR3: CASSDRAGYEQYF
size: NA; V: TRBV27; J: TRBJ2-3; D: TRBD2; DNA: TGTGCCAGCAGTTTATCTCCGGGGACTAGCGGGAGTGGAGATACGCAGTATTTT; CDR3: CASSLSPGTSGSGDTQYF
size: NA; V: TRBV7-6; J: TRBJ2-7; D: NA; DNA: TGTGCCAGCAGCTTAGGTTTGGGCCGGACCTACGAGCAGTACTTC; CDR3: CASSLGLGRTYEQYF
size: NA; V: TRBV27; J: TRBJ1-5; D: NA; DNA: TGTGCCAGCAGTCCCTATAGCAATCAGCCCCAGCATTTT; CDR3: CASSPYSNQPQHF
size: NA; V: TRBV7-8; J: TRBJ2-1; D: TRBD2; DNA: TGTGCCAGCTTTATGACTAGCGGGAGGGGGTCCGATGAGCAGTTCTTC; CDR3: CASFMTSGRGSDEQFF
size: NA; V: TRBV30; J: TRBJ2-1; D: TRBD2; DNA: TGTGCCTGGAGTGTACGGGGAGGACTAGCGGGATTTGGTGAGCAGTTCTTC; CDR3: CAWSVRGGLAGFGEQFF
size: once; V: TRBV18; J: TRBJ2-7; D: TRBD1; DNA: TGTGCCAGCTCACCCGGGACAGCCCAAATGGAGCAGTACTTC; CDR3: CASSPGTAQMEQYF
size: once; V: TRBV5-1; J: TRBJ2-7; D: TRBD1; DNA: TGCGCCAGCAGCCAAGAAACAGGGGTATCAGGCGAGCAGTACTTC; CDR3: CASSQETGVSGEQYF
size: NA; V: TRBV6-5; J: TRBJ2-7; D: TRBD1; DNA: TGTGCCAGCAGTATACAGGGGTACGAGCAGTACTTC; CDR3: CASSIQGYEQYF
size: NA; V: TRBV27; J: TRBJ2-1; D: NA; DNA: TGTGCCAGCAGTTTTTCGGGTAGCTCCTACAATGAGCAGTTCTTC; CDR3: CASSFSGSSYNEQFF
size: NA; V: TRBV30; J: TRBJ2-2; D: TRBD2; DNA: TGTGCCTGGAGAGGGACCGGGACTAGCGGGATCGTTTGGACCGGGGAGCTGTTTTTT; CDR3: CAWRGTGTSGIVWTGELFF
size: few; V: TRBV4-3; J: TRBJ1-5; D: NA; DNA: TGCGCCAGCAGCCAAGTAAGGGGTCAGCCCCAGCATTTT; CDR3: CASSQVRGQPQHF
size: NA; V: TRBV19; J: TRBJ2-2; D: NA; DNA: TGTGCCAGTAGTACCCACAGGGTGCGCCAATCAAACACCGGGGAGCTGTTTTTT; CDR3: CASSTHRVRQSNTGELFF
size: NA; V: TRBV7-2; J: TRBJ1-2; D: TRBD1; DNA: TGTGCCAGCAGCGCCCGGACAGGAGACTATGGCTACACCTTC; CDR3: CASSARTGDYGYTF
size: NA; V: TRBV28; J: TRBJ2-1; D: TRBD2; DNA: TGTGCCAGCAGTCTAGCGGCCGATTACAATGAGCAGTTCTTC; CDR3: CASSLAADYNEQFF
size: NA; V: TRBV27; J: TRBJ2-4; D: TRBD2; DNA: TGTGCCAGCAGTTACTGGGAGGGAGGGGATCGGGCCAAAAACATTCAGTACTTC; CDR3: CASSYWEGGDRAKNIQYF
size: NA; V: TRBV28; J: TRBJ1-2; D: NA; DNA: TGTGCCAGCAGGCCCGCGGACAAGGCTAACTATGGCTACACCTTC; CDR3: CASRPADKANYGYTF
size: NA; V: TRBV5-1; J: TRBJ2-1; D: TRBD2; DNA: TGCGCCAGCAGCTTGGGGGGACTAGCGGGAGACAATGAGCAGTTCTTC; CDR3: CASSLGGLAGDNEQFF
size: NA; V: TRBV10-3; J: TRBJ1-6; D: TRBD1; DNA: TGTGCCATCAGTGCGAAGGGACAGGGGGACAGTCCCCTCCACTTT; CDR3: CAISAKGQGDSPLHF
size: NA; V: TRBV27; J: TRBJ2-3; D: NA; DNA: TGTGCCAGCACCACGTGGGAGCGGGCAGATACGCAGTATTTT; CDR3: CASTTWERADTQYF
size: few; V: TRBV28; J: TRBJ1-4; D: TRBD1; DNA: TGTGCCAGCTTGGGTAAAACGGGGACAGGGGAAAAACTGTTTTTT; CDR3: CASLGKTGTGEKLFF
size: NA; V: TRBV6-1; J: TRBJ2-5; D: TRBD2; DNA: TGTGCCAGCAGTGAACCTGGGACTAGCGGGAGGTTGGGAGAGACCCAGTACTTC; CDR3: CASSEPGTSGRLGETQYF
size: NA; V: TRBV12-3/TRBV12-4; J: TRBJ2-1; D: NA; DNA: TGTGCCAGCAGGAGGCTGTCCTACAATGAGCAGTTCTTC; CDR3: CASRRLSYNEQFF
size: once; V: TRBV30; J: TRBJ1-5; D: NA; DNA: TGTGCCTGGAGTGTCAATAGCAATCAGCCCCAGCATTTT; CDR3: CAWSVNSNQPQHF
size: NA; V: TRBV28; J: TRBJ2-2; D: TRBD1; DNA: TGTGCCAGCAGGCAGACAGGGAAGGGCGGGGAGCTGTTTTTT; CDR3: CASRQTGKGGELFF